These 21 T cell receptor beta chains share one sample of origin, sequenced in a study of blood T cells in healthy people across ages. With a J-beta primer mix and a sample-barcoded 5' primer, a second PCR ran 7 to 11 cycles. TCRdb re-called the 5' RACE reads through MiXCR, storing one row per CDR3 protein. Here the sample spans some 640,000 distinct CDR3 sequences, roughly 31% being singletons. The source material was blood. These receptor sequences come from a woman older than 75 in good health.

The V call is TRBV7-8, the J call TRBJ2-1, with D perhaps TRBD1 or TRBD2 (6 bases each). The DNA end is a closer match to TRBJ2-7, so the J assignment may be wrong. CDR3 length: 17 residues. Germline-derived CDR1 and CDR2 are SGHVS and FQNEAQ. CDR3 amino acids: CASSVRGQASSYNEQYF. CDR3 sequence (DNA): TGTGCCAGCAGCGTCCGGGGGCAGGCCAGCTCCTACAATGAGCAGTACTTC.

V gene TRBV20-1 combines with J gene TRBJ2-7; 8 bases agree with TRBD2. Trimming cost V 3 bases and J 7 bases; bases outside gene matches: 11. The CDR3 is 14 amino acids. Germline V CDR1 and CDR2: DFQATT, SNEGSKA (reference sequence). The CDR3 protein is CSASVRGGGDEQYF. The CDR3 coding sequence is TGCAGTGCTAGTGTTCGGGGGGGCGGCGATGAGCAGTACTTC.

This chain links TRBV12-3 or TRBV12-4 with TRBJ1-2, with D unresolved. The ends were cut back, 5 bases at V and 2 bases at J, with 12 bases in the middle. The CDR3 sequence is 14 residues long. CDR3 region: CASSPRGPNYGYTF. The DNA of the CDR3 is TGTGCCAGCAGTCCCCGAGGACCGAACTATGGCTACACCTTC.

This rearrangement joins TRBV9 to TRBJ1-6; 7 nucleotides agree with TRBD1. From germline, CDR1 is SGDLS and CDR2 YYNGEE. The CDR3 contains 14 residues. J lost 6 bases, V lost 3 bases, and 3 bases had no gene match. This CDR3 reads CASSAGTANSPLHF. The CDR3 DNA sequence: TGTGCCAGCAGCGCCGGGACAGCTAATTCACCCCTCCACTTT.

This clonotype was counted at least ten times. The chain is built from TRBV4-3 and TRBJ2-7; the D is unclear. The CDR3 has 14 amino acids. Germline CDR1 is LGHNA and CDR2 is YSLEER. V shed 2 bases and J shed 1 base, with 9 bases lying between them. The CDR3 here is CASSQTPVSYEQYF. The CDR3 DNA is TGCGCCAGCAGCCAAACCCCGGTGTCCTACGAGCAGTACTTC.

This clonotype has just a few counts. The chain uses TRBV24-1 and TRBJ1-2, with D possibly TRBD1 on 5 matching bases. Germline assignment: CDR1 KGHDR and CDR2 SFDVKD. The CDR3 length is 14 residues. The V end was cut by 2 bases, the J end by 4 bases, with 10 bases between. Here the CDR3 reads CATSDSGTAYGYTF. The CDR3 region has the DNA TGTGCCACCAGTGATTCCGGGACGGCCTATGGCTACACCTTC.

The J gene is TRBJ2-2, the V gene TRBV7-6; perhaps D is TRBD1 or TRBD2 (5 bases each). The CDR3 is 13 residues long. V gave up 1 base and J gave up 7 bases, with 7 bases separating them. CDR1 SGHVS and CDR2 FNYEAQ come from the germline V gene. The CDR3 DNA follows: TGTGCCAGCAGCTTAGGGGGGAACGGGGAGCTGTTTTTT. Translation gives CASSLGGNGELFF. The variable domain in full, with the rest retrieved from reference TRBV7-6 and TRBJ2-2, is GAGVSQSPRYKVTKRGQDVALRCDPISGHVSLYWYRQALGQGPEFLTYFNYEAQQDKSGLPNDRFSAERPEGSISTLTIQRTEQRDSAMYRCASSLGGNGELFFGEGSRLTVL.

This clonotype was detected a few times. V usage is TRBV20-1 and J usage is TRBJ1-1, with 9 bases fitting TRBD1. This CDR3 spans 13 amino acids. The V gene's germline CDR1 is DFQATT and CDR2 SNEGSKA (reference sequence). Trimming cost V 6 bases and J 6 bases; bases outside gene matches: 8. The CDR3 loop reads CSAVGRQGAEAFF. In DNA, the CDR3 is TGCAGTGCCGTAGGCAGACAGGGGGCTGAAGCTTTCTTT.

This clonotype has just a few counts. DNA of the CDR3: TGTGCCAGTTATGTGAGGGCAGGGGGGATAGACGGCTACACCTTC. Protein sequence: CASYVRAGGIDGYTF. This rearrangement joins TRBV3-1 to TRBJ1-2; 7 bases match TRBD1. Germline CDR1 is LGHDT and CDR2 is YNNKEL (reference sequence). The CDR3 loop spans 15 amino acids. Trimming removed 9 bases from V and 8 bases from J; junction bases left unmatched: 18.

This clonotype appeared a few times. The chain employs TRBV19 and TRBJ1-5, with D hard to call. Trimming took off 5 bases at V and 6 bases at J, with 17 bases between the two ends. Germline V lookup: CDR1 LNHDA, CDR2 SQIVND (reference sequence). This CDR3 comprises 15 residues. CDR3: CASSPPGFVGQPQHF. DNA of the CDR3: TGTGCCAGTAGTCCCCCCGGGTTTGTGGGTCAGCCCCAGCATTTT.

The CDR3: CASSFPVYEQYF. CDR3 coding DNA: TGTGCCAGCAGTTTTCCCGTCTACGAGCAGTACTTC. The chain links TRBV28 to TRBJ2-7, with unresolved D. The ends were cut back, 3 bases at V and 3 bases at J, with 6 bases in the middle. Germline V gives CDR1 MDHEN, CDR2 SYDVKM. This CDR3 contains 12 residues.

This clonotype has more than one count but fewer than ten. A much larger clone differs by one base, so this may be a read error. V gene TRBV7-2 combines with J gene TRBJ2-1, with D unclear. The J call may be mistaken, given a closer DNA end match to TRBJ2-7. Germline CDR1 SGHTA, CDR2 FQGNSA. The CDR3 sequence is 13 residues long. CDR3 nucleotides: TGTGCCACCCCCGGCCGCTCCTACAATGAGCAGTACTTC. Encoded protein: CATPGRSYNEQYF.

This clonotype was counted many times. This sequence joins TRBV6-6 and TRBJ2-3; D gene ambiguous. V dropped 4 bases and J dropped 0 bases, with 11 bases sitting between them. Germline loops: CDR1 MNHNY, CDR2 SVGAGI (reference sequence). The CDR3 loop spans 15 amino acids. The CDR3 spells CASSFRGRSTDTQYF. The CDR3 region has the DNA TGTGCCAGCAGTTTCCGCGGAAGGAGCACAGATACGCAGTATTTT.

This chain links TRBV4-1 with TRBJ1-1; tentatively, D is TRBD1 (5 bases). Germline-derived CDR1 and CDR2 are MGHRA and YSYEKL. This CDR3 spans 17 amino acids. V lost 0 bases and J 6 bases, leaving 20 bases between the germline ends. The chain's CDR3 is CASSQDRRGVYNAEAFF. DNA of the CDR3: TGCGCCAGCAGCCAAGATAGGAGGGGCGTCTACAACGCTGAAGCTTTCTTT.

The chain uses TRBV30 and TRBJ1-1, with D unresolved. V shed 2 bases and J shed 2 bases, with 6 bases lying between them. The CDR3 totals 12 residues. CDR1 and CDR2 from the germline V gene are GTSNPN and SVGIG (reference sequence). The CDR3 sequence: CAWSRANTEAFF. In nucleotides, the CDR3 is TGTGCCTGGAGTCGGGCAAACACTGAAGCTTTCTTT.

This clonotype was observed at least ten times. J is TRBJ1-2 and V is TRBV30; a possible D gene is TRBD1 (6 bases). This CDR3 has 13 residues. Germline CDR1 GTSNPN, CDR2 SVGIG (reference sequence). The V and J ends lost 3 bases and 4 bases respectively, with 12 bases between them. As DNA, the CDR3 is TGTGCCTGGAGACCGGGACAAAGCTATGGCTACACCTTC. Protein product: CAWRPGQSYGYTF.

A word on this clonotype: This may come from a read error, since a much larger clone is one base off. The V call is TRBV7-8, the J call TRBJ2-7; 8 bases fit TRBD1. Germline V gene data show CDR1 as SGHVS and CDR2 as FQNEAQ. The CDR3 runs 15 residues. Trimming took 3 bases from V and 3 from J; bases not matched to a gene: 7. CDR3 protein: CASSFIQDRVYEQYF. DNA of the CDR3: TGTGCCAGCAGCTTTATTCAGGACAGGGTCTACGAGCAGTACTTC.

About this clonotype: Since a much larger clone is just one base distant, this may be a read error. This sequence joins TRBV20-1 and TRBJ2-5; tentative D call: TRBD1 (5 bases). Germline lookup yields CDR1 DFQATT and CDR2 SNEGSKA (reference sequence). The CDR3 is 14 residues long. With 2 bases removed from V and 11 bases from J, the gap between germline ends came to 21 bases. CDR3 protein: CSARIQGRYNEQYF. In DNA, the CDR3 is TGCAGTGCTAGAATCCAGGGCCGGTACAATGAGCAGTACTTC.

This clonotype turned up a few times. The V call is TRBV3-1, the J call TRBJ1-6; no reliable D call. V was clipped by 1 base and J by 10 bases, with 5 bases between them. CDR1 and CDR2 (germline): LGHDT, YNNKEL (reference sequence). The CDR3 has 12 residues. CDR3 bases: TGTGCCAGCAGCCAAGTAAAATCACCCCTCCACTTT. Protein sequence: CASSQVKSPLHF.

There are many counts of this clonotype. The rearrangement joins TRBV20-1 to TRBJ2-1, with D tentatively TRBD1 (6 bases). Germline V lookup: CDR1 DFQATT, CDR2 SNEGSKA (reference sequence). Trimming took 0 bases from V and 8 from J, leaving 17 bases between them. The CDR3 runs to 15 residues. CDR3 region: CSARDLSKQGYEQFF. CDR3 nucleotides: TGCAGTGCTAGAGATTTATCCAAACAGGGCTATGAGCAGTTCTTC.

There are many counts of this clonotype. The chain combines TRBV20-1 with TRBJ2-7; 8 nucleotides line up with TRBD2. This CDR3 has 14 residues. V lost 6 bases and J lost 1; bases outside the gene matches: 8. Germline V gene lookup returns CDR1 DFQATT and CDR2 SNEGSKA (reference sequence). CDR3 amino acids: CSAPAGGFSYEQYF. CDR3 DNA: TGCAGTGCGCCCGCGGGGGGCTTTTCCTACGAGCAGTACTTC.